This T cell receptor (beta chain) came from a study of OX40 agonist ivuxolimab in advanced cancers. Regarding the study as a whole: Patients with a partial response at 0.1-3.0 mg/kg had among the lowest clonal expansion.

The CDR3 contains 15 residues. Germline loops: CDR1 MNHNS, CDR2 SASEGT. Some clones are missing from TCRdb's copy, which holds only in-frame ones; the method was immunoSEQ multiplex PCR. Found here are roughly 50,000 clones, around 84% of them singletons; the top ten hold around 1.8%. Notes on this clone: Its matching antigen is unknown. The junction does not match germline at one end; this may be a read error.

This TCR came from an adult with an advanced solid tumor such as melanoma, head and neck, liver or kidney cancer. This chain links TRBV6-1 with TRBJ1-2; 9 bases map to TRBD1. Specimen: CD4+ or CD8+ T cells sorted from blood, collected in a trial of the OX40 agonist ivuxolimab. The CDR3 DNA sequence: TGTGCCAGCAGTCAAACGAGCCAACCGGGACAGGGATGGGGCTTC. Translated, it gives CASSQTSQPGQGWGF.